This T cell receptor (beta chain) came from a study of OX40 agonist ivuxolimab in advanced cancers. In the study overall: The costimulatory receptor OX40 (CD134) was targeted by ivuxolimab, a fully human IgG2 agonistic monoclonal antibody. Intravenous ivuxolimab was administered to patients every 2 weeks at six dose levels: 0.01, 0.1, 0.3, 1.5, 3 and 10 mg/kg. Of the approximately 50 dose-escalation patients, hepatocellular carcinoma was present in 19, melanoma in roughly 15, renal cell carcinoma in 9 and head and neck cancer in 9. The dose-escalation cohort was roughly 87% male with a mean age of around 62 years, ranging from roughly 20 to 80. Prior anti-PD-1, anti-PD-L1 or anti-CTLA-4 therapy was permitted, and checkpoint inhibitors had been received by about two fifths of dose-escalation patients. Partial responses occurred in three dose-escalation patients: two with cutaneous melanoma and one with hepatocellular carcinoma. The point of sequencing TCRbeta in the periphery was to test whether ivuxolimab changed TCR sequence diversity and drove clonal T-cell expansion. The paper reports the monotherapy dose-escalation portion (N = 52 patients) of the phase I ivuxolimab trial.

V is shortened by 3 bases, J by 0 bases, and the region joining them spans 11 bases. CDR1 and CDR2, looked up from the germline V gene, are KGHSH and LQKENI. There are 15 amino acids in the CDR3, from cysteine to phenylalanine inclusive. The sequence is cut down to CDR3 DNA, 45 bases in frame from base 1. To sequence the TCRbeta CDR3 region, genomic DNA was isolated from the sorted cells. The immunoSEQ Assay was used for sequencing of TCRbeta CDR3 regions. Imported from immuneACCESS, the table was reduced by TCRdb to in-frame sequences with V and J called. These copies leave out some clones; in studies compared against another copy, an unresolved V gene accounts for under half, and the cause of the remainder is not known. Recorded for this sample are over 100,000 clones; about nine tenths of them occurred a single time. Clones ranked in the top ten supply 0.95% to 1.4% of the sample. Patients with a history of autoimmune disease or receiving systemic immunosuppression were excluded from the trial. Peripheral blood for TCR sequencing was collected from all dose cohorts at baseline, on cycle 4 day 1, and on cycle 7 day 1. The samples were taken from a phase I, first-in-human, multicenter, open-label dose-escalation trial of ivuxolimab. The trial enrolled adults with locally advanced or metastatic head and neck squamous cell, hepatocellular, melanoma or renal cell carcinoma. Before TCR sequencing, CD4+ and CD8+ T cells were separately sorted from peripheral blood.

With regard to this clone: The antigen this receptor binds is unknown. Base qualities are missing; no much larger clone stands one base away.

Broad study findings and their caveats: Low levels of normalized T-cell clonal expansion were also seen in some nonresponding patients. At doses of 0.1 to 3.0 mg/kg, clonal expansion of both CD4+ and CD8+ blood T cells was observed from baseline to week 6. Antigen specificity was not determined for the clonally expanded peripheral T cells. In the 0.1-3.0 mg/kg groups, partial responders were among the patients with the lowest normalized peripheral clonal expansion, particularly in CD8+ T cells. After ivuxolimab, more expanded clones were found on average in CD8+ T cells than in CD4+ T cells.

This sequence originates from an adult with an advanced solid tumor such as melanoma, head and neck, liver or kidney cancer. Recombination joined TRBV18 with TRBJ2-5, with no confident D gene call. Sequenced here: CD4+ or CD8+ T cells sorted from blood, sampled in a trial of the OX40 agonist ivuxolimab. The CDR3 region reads CASSPVAANQETQYF. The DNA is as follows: TGTGCCAGCTCACCCGTCGCGGCTAACCAAGAGACCCAGTACTTC. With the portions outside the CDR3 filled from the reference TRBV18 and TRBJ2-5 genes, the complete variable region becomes NAGVMQNPRHLVRRRGQEARLRCSPMKGHSHVYWYRQLPEEGLKFMVYLQKENIIDESGMPKERFSAEFPKEGPSILRIQQVVRGDSAAYFCASSPVAANQETQYFGPGTRLLVL.